Here is one TCR beta chain with its context. The target antigen is unknown. This entry belongs to a study of cytomegalovirus exposure and HLA in healthy donors. At sampling all donors were nominally healthy, likely with unrecorded immune exposures. Study conclusions and caveats: Later work found most CMV-associated TCR beta chains apparently HLA-restricted.

This CDR3 contains 12 residues. Germline lookup yields CDR1 SNHLY and CDR2 FYNNEI. V was clipped by 7 bases and J by 6 bases, with 12 bases between them. 60 Vbeta and 13 Jbeta primers were used in PCR. Profiling relied on immunoSEQ multiplex PCR, and the TCRdb table lists in-frame clones only, not all of them. The sample has about 110,000 clones, roughly 70% seen once. This clonotype originated in a man aged 35 to 55 in good health and CMV-seronegative. The chain carries TRBV2 and TRBJ1-2, with D perhaps matching TRBD1 (5 bases). The sequenced sample was PBMCs. The CDR3: CASTPGGDGYTF. In DNA, the CDR3 is TGTGCCAGCACACCGGGGGGGGATGGCTACACCTTC.